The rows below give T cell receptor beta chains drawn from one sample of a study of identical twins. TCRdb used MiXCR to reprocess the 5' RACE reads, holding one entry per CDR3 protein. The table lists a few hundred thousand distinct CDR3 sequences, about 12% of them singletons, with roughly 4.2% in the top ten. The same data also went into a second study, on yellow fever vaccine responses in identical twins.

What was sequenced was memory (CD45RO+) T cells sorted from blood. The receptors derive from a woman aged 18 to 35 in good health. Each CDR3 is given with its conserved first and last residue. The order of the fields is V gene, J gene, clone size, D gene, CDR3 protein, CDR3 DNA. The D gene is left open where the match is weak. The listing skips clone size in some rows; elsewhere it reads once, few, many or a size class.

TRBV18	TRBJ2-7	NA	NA	CASSPGDKSYEQYF	TGTGCCAGCTCACCAGGGGACAAGTCCTACGAGCAGTACTTC
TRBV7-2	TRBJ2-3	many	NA	CASSLGEKQRTDTQYF	TGTGCCAGCAGCTTAGGGGAAAAACAGCGCACAGATACGCAGTATTTT
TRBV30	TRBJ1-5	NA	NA	CAWKGQGQPQHF	TGTGCCTGGAAAGGGCAAGGTCAGCCCCAGCATTTT
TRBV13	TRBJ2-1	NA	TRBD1	CASSFRQGSFHEQFF	TGTGCCAGCAGCTTTCGACAGGGATCGTTCCATGAGCAGTTCTTC
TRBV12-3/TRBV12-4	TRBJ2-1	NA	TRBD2	CASREGSGGFYEQFF	TGTGCCAGCAGGGAAGGTAGCGGGGGATTTTATGAGCAGTTCTTC
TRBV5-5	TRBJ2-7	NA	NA	CASSRWARVQTFYEQYF	TGTGCCAGCAGCCGTTGGGCCCGGGTCCAAACTTTCTACGAGCAGTACTTC
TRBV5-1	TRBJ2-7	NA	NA	CASSLFETTYEQYF	TGCGCCAGCAGCTTGTTCGAGACAACGTACGAGCAGTACTTC
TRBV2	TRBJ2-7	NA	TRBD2	CASTKSGGSYYEQYF	TGTGCCAGCACCAAAAGCGGGGGGTCCTACTACGAGCAGTACTTC
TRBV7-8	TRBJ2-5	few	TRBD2	CASSSGLAGVQETQYF	TGTGCCAGCAGCTCGGGACTAGCGGGAGTTCAAGAGACCCAGTACTTC
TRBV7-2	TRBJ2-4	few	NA	CASSLALGSNNIQYF	TGTGCCAGCAGCTTAGCGCTCGGCTCCAATAACATTCAGTACTTC
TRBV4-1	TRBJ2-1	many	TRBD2	CASSQEIGLADFTFTYNEQFF	TGCGCCAGCAGCCAAGAAATTGGACTAGCGGACTTTACTTTCACCTACAATGAGCAGTTCTTC
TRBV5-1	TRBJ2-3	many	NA	CASSLDRSTDTQYF	TGTGCCAGCAGTTTGGACCGTAGCACAGATACGCAGTATTTT
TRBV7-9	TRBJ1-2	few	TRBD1	CASSAAGGAGGYTF	TGTGCCAGCAGCGCCGCAGGGGGCGCGGGAGGCTACACCTTC
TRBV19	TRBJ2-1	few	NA	CASRGGFDRLQFF	TGTGCCAGTAGAGGGGGTTTTGATCGGTTGCAGTTCTTC
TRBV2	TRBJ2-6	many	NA	CASSPSNSGANVLTF	TGTGCCAGCAGCCCCTCTAACTCTGGGGCCAACGTCCTGACTTTC
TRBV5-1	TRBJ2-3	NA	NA	CASSLMKDTQYF	TGCGCCAGCAGCCTGATGAAAGATACGCAGTATTTT
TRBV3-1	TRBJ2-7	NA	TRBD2	CASSPPGLAVPEQYF	TGTGCCAGCAGCCCCCCCGGACTAGCGGTCCCCGAGCAGTACTTC
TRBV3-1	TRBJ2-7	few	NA	CASSRDGTRAYEQYF	TGTGCCAGCAGCCGGGACGGTACACGGGCCTACGAGCAGTACTTC
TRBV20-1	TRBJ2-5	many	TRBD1	CSASGSGQGLKTQYF	TGCAGTGCTAGTGGGTCGGGACAGGGGTTGAAGACCCAGTACTTC
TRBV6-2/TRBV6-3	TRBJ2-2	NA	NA	CASYLGGTTGELFF	TGTGCCAGCTACCTCGGCGGGACAACCGGGGAGCTGTTTTTT
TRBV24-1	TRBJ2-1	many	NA	CATNSGGGKNEQFF	TGTGCCACCAACAGCGGAGGGGGGAAAAATGAGCAGTTCTTC
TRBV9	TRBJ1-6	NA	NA	CASSADTYNSPLHF	TGTGCCAGCAGCGCGGACACATATAATTCACCCCTCCACTTT
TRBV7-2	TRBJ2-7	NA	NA	CASSFYRSGEQYF	TGTGCCAGCAGCTTCTATCGATCCGGCGAGCAGTACTTC
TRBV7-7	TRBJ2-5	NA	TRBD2	CASSFPSGGEGTQYF	TGTGCTAGCAGCTTCCCTAGCGGGGGCGAAGGGACCCAGTACTTC
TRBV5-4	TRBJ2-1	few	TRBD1	CASSHKGGKSYNEQFF	TGTGCCAGCAGTCATAAAGGGGGCAAGTCCTACAATGAGCAGTTCTTC
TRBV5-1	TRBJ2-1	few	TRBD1	CASSGQGANEQFF	TGCGCCAGCAGCGGACAGGGGGCGAATGAGCAGTTCTTC
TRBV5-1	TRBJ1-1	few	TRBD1	CASSSDRASTEAFF	TGCGCCAGCAGCAGCGACAGGGCGAGCACTGAAGCTTTCTTT
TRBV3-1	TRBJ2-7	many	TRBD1	CASSQEGTGLYEQYF	TGTGCCAGCAGCCAAGAAGGGACAGGGCTCTACGAGCAGTACTTC
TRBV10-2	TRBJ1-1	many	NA	CASSEEGSGWTEAFF	TGCGCCAGCAGTGAGGAGGGATCGGGGTGGACTGAAGCTTTCTTT
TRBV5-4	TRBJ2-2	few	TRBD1	CASSSGTGATGELFF	TGTGCCAGCAGCTCAGGGACAGGGGCCACCGGGGAGCTGTTTTTT
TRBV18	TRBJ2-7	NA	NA	CASSPPGRSYEQYF	TGTGCCAGCTCACCACCGGGGCGGTCCTACGAGCAGTACTTC
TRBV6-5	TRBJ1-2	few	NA	CASSYLETGLNYGYTF	TGTGCCAGCAGTTACCTCGAAACAGGCCTTAACTATGGCTACACCTTC
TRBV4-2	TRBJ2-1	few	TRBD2	CASSSRLAGRNNEQFF	TGTGCCAGCAGCTCCCGACTAGCGGGGAGAAACAATGAGCAGTTCTTC
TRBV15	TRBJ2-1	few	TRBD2	CATSKGLAGVSYNEQFF	TGTGCCACCAGCAAGGGACTAGCGGGAGTTAGTTACAATGAGCAGTTCTTC
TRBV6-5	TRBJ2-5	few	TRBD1	CASSSPGTEETQYF	TGTGCCAGCAGTTCCCCCGGGACAGAAGAGACCCAGTACTTC
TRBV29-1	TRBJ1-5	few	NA	CSVQHNSNQPQHF	TGCAGCGTTCAACATAATAGCAATCAGCCCCAGCATTTT
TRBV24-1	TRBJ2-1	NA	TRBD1	CATARAGGNEQFF	TGTGCCACAGCGCGCGCAGGGGGCAATGAGCAGTTCTTC
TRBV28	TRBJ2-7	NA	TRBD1	CASRNRGPFEQYF	TGTGCCAGCAGGAACAGGGGGCCGTTCGAGCAGTACTTC
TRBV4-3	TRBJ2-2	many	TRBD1	CASSHGQGGPGELFF	TGCGCCAGCAGCCACGGACAGGGAGGTCCCGGGGAGCTGTTTTTT
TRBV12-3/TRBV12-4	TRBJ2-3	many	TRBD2	CASRSTSGSTDTQYF	TGTGCCAGCAGGTCGACTAGCGGGAGTACAGATACGCAGTATTTT
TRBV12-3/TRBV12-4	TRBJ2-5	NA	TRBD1	CASRKTGWETQYF	TGTGCCAGCAGGAAGACAGGGTGGGAGACCCAGTACTTC
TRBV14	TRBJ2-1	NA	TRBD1	CASSQRTGGSSYNEQFF	TGTGCCAGCAGCCAACGGACAGGCGGAAGCTCCTACAATGAGCAGTTCTTC
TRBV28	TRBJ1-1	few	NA	CASRTAIRDTEAFF	TGTGCCAGCAGGACCGCGATAAGGGACACTGAAGCTTTCTTT
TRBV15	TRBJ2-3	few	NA	CATSRELDYTDTQYF	TGTGCCACCAGCAGAGAGTTGGACTACACAGATACGCAGTATTTT
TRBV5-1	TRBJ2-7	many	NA	CASSYDSYEQYF	TGCGCCAGCAGTTACGACAGCTACGAGCAGTACTTC
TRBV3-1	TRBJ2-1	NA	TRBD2	CASSQDGGGPYNEQFF	TGTGCCAGCAGCCAAGATGGCGGGGGGCCCTACAATGAGCAGTTCTTC
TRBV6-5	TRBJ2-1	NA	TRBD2	CASSYTGTSGNEQFF	TGTGCCAGCAGTTATACCGGGACTAGTGGGAATGAGCAGTTCTTC
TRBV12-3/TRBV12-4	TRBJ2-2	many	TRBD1	CASSLDQTGAGELFF	TGTGCCAGCAGTTTAGACCAGACAGGGGCCGGGGAGCTGTTTTTT
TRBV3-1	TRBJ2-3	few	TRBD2	CASSQAPGGVTDTQYF	TGTGCCAGCAGCCAAGCCCCGGGGGGGGTCACAGATACGCAGTATTTT